The present T cell receptor (beta chain) was sequenced within a study of blood T cell repertoires in COVID-19. Across the study: Donors in the United States, Italy and Spain gave samples during acute or convalescent COVID-19. T cells, B-cell-depleted T cells, or PBMCs provided the cDNA or gDNA that served as material.

Germline values: CDR1 MGHRA, CDR2 YSYEKL. Trimming shortened V by 2 bases and J by 4 bases, and 11 bases separated the two germline ends. This CDR3 is built from 14 residues. Original methodology: Reference gene primer amplification in the assay estimated nucleated cell counts. Profiling relied on immunoSEQ multiplex PCR, and the TCRdb table lists in-frame clones only, not all of them. V and J calls and clone size are those listed in that table; D and trimming were worked out from the DNA. The data hold about 120,000 clones, with 75% to 90% observed a single time. The origin of this receptor is a man younger than 45 with acute or convalescent COVID-19. The sequencing sample was made of peripheral blood. V is TRBV4-1 and J is TRBJ1-1; D might be TRBD1 (6 bases). The CDR3 sequence: CASSQLQGSTEAFF. The CDR3, as DNA: TGCGCCAGCAGCCAACTACAGGGATCCACTGAAGCTTTCTTT.